This TCR beta chain comes out of a study of CD8 T cells in ankylosing spondylitis. Points from the study as a whole: Disease-associated clonotypes exhibited CD8+ identity and were relatively infrequent in peripheral blood.

This clonotype has a count of ten or more. What it binds is not known. Trimming cost V 0 bases and J 3 bases, with 12 bases left between them. The CDR3 extends over 16 amino acids. It was by quantitative 5'-RACE with molecular barcodes that TCR beta libraries were made. From the 5' RACE reads, TCRdb called clonotypes with MiXCR, one entry per CDR3 protein. The data contain approximately 220,000 distinct CDR3 sequences, more than 9% of them singletons. The TCR sequence derives from a male donor with ankylosing spondylitis or in good health (not recorded which). V is TRBV12-3 or TRBV12-4 and J is TRBJ1-5; D is possibly TRBD1 (6 bases). Sequencing was carried out using blood, either unsorted or a sorted T cell fraction (not recorded which). CDR3 nucleotide sequence: TGTGCCAGCAGTTTAGCGGAGACAGGCCTCAATCAGCCCCAGCATTTT. This codes for CASSLAETGLNQPQHF.